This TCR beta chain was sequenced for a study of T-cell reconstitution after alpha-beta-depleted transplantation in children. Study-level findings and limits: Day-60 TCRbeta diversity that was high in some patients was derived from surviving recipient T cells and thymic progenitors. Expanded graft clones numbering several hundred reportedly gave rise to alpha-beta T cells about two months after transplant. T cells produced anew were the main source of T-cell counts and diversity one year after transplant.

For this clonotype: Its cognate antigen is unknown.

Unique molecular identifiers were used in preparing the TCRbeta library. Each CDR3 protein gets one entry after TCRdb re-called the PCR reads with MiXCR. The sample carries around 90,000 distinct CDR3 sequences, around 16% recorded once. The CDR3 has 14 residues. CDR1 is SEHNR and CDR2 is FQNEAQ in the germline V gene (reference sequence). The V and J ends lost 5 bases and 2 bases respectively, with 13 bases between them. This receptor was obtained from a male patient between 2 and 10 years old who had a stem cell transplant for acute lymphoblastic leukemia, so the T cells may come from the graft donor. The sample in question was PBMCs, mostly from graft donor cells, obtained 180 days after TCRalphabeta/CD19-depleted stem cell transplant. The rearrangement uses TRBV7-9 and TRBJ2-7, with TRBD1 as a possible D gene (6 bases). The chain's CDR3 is CASSPKGHPYEQYF. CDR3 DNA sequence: TGTGCCAGCAGCCCGAAGGGACATCCCTACGAGCAGTACTTC.